The TCR beta chain described here comes from a study of identical twins. Study-level points and caveats: For monozygotic twins, models underestimated out-of-frame TCR alpha sharing. There was an excess of low generation probability in the out-of-frame alpha sequences that twins shared. Abundant beta clonotypes from cord blood had fewer insertions, unlike memory repertoires, which showed none.

Template switching added a universal primer site, and cDNA bore unique molecular identifiers. Each CDR3 protein is one row after TCRdb ran MiXCR on the 5' RACE reads. The sample shows about 300,000 distinct CDR3 sequences, around 12% of them seen only once. This CDR3 has 15 residues. Germline V gives CDR1 SGHRS, CDR2 YFSETQ. The germline V and J ends were trimmed by 0 bases and 0 bases, with 9 bases remaining between them. On this clonotype: Antigen: not known.

This sample was also put to use in a study of yellow fever vaccine responses in identical twins.

The chain combines TRBV5-1 with TRBJ1-1; possible D gene TRBD1, 5 bases. The clonotype comes from a woman aged 18-29 years in good health. The sequencing sample was made of CD8+ T cells sorted from blood. The CDR3 reads CASSLAGGLNTEAFF. In DNA, the CDR3 is TGCGCCAGCAGCTTGGCCGGGGGACTGAACACTGAAGCTTTCTTT.